Detailed here is one TCR beta chain. Its antigen remains unidentified. The data are from a study of blood T cells in healthy people across ages. Points from the study as a whole: Naive T cell percentage by flow cytometry tracked strongly with beta diversity. Estimates based on one million T cells were treated as lower bounds.

A J-beta primer mix and a sample-barcoded 5' primer were used in a second PCR of about 7 to 12 cycles. All cDNA molecules were each tagged by a template-switch adaptor with 12 random nucleotides. TCRdb passed the 5' RACE reads through MiXCR, listing each CDR3 protein once. The sample lists over 600,000 distinct CDR3 sequences, 46% occurring once. V was pared by 5 bases and J by 4 bases, with 18 bases between. The CDR3 totals 16 residues. CDR1 is SGHTA, CDR2 FQGNSA, per germline. The chain couples TRBV7-2 to TRBJ1-5; D is perhaps TRBD1 (6 bases). The sequenced material came from blood. This TCR derives from a man older than 75 in good health. The CDR3 reads CASSRGGNSWNQPQHF. The CDR3 DNA is TGTGCCAGCAGCCGGGGGGGCAACAGCTGGAATCAGCCCCAGCATTTT.